This T cell receptor beta chain was captured by sequencing in a study of somatic mutations in cytotoxic T cells in rheumatoid arthritis. Whole-study results and caveats: Rising age went with increasing CD8+ clonality in rheumatoid arthritis patients; healthy controls showed no such increase.

A note on this clone: What it binds is unknown.

Germline CDR1 SNHLY, CDR2 FYNNEI. V was clipped by 4 bases and J by 2 bases, with 12 bases between them. The length of the CDR3 is 14 residues. Only in-frame clones appear in the TCRdb table, and some are missing; sequencing was by immunoSEQ multiplex PCR. The sample has some 20,000 clones, around 70% seen once. The genes are TRBV2 and TRBJ2-7, with D uncertain. The sample taken for sequencing was CD8+ T cells sorted from blood. The TCR comes from a woman aged 55-70 years in good health. The chain's CDR3 is CASSGHLGTYEQYF. The CDR3 region has the DNA TGTGCCAGCAGTGGGCATCTGGGCACCTACGAGCAGTACTTC.